This entry is about one T cell receptor beta chain. Its antigen is not known. Construction of the TCRbeta library involved unique molecular identifiers. MiXCR, applied by TCRdb to the PCR reads, yields one record per CDR3 protein. The profile shows approximately 350,000 distinct CDR3 sequences, about 16% of them singletons. The V gene's germline CDR1 is SGHAT and CDR2 FQNNGV. This CDR3 contains 13 residues. Trimming left V 2 bases short and J 13 bases short, with 12 bases between. This sample was included in a study of T-cell reconstitution after alpha-beta-depleted transplantation in children. Study-wide findings and caveats: Approximately two months post-transplant, alpha-beta T cells reportedly originated from several hundred expanded graft clones. Surviving recipient T cells and intrathymic progenitors accounted for some patients' high TCRbeta diversity at day 60. Newly made T cells mostly supplied T-cell counts and diversity one year after transplant.

This TCR was sampled from a male patient between 2 and 10 years old who had a stem cell transplant for acute lymphoblastic leukemia, so the T cells may come from the graft donor. Here the sequenced sample was PBMCs, mostly from graft donor cells, taken 360 days after TCRalphabeta/CD19-depleted stem cell transplant. The chain recombines TRBV11-2 with TRBJ1-6; perhaps TRBD1 as D (6 bases). CDR3 in amino acids: CASSLTGSKPLHF. DNA for the CDR3: TGTGCCAGCAGCTTAACAGGGTCGAAGCCCCTCCACTTT.